This entry lists 13 T cell receptor beta chains sequenced from one sample in a study of OX40 agonist ivuxolimab in advanced cancers. This table comes from immunoSEQ multiplex PCR, and its TCRdb copy is limited to in-frame clones, with some not included. In the table there are some 51,000 clones, around 87% of which are singletons. Here the sequenced sample was CD4+ or CD8+ T cells sorted from blood, taken in a trial of the OX40 agonist ivuxolimab. The receptors originated from an adult with an advanced solid tumor such as melanoma, head and neck, liver or kidney cancer.

The rearrangement uses TRBV11-2 and TRBJ2-7; D might be TRBD2 (6 bases). CDR1 is SGHAT and CDR2 is FQNNGV in the germline V gene. V was cut by 3 bases and J by 3 bases, with 18 bases left in between. The CDR3 consists of 16 residues. CDR3 loop: CASSFFGLAKDYEQYF. Here the CDR3 DNA reads TGTGCCAGCAGCTTTTTTGGTCTAGCGAAAGACTACGAGCAGTACTTC.

The chain couples TRBV29-1 to TRBJ2-1; D uncertain. V shed 4 bases and J shed 3 bases, with 7 bases lying between them. Germline V gene sequence: CDR1 SQVTM, CDR2 ANQGSEA. The CDR3 loop spans 12 amino acids. The CDR3 DNA reads TGCAGCGTTGTCGAGCACTACAATGAGCAGTTCTTC. The encoded protein is CSVVEHYNEQFF.

The V and J genes are TRBV7-8 and TRBJ2-7, with a weak D call TRBD2 (6 bases). Per the germline V gene, CDR1 is SGHVS and CDR2 is FQNEAQ. Trimming removed 4 bases at V and 0 bases at J, with 10 bases between. The CDR3 length is 14 residues. Here the CDR3 DNA reads TGTGCCAGCAGCTCCTTAGCGGTCTCCTACGAGCAGTACTTC. Its protein product is CASSSLAVSYEQYF.

This clone was seen a single time. The CDR3 DNA follows: TGTGCCAGCAGAAGCTCTGGGGCCAACGTCCTGACTTTC. Translation gives CASRSSGANVLTF. The chain links TRBV6-5 to TRBJ2-6; D remains ambiguous. The CDR3 consists of 13 residues. CDR1 and CDR2 from the germline V gene are MNHEY and SVGAGI. V lost 6 bases, J lost 0 bases, and 3 bases lay in between.

This chain links TRBV15 with TRBJ1-5; no clear D. This CDR3 is 12 amino acids long. The V gene's germline CDR1 is LNHNV and CDR2 YYDKDF (reference sequence). Trimming removed 0 bases from V and 4 bases from J, with 1 base in between. The chain's CDR3 is CATSRENQPQHF. The CDR3 nucleotides read TGTGCCACCAGCAGAGAGAATCAGCCCCAGCATTTT.

A single count supports this clone. The chain's CDR3 is CASSSITGVGNTEAFF. The CDR3 DNA follows: TGCGCCAGCAGCAGTATTACAGGGGTTGGCAACACTGAAGCTTTCTTT. The J gene is TRBJ1-1, the V gene TRBV5-1; 7 bases match TRBD1. Germline V gene sequence: CDR1 SGHRS, CDR2 YFSETQ. With 4 bases clipped from V and 2 bases from J, the junction kept 11 bases outside the gene matches. This CDR3 is 16 amino acids long.

The J gene is TRBJ2-1, the V gene TRBV30, with 10 bases that match TRBD2. CDR3 length: 17 residues. Looked up from germline, CDR1 is GTSNPN and CDR2 is SVGIG (reference sequence). The junction had 7 bases not matched to a gene; V was cut back by 0 bases and J by 2 bases. CDR3: CAWSVETSGSPYNEQFF. The DNA of the CDR3 is TGTGCCTGGAGTGTAGAGACTAGCGGGTCCCCCTACAATGAGCAGTTCTTC.

This chain connects TRBV7-3 to TRBJ2-1, with a possible D match to TRBD2 (6 bases). The CDR3 extends over 13 amino acids. Trimming cost V 5 bases and J 10 bases, with 15 bases left between them. CDR1 SGHTA and CDR2 FQGTGA come from the germline V gene. DNA of the CDR3: TGTGCCAGCAGCGAGACTAGTCCCCACGAGCAGTTCTTC. Protein: CASSETSPHEQFF.

This clone was seen only a few times. The CDR3 protein is CAWSVRHRVGYTF. The DNA of the CDR3 is TGTGCCTGGAGTGTACGTCACAGGGTTGGCTACACCTTC. J is TRBJ1-2 and V is TRBV30; perhaps TRBD1 as D (6 bases). The germline V gene has CDR1 GTSNPN and CDR2 SVGIG (reference sequence). The CDR3 totals 13 residues. Trimming took off 0 bases at V and 7 bases at J, with 12 bases between the two ends.

This rearrangement joins TRBV27 to TRBJ2-2; 12 bases fit TRBD2. V trimming: 8 bases; J trimming: 5 bases; junction bases outside the gene matches: 6. This CDR3 spans 15 amino acids. CDR1 MNHEY and CDR2 SMNVEV come from the germline V gene (reference sequence). The CDR3, as DNA: TGTGCCAGCGCGACTAGCGGGAGATATACCGGGGAGCTGTTTTTT. It is translated as CASATSGRYTGELFF.

This clone has just one count. The DNA for the CDR3 is TGTGCCAGCAGCTCAGGGGGGACAGGGGGACACGAGCAGTACTTC. Residues: CASSSGGTGGHEQYF. This chain uses TRBV11-2 with TRBJ2-7; 11 bases match TRBD1. Germline CDR1 is SGHAT and CDR2 is FQNNGV. This CDR3 is built from 15 residues. V trimming: 4 bases; J trimming: 5 bases; junction bases outside the gene matches: 7. Full variable domain (remainder filled in from reference TRBV11-2 and TRBJ2-7): EAGVAQSPRYKIIEKRQSVAFWCNPISGHATLYWYQQILGQGPKLLIQFQNNGVVDDSQLPKDRFSAERLKGVDSTLKIQPAKLEDSAVYLCASSSGGTGGHEQYFGPGTRLTVT.

The chain joins TRBV28 to TRBJ2-7, with D perhaps given as TRBD1 or TRBD2 (5 bases each). Germline V gene data show CDR1 as MDHEN and CDR2 as SYDVKM. The V end was cut by 1 base, the J end by 2 bases, with 12 bases between. CDR3 length: 15 amino acids. CDR3 DNA: TGTGCCAGCAGTTTATTGGCAGGGACCACCTACGAGCAGTACTTC. It is translated as CASSLLAGTTYEQYF.

The gene calls are TRBV29-1 and TRBJ1-3; D might be TRBD1 (5 bases). The CDR3 totals 13 residues. The germline gives CDR1 SQVTM, CDR2 ANQGSEA. Trimming stripped 7 bases from V and 1 base from J, with 11 bases between. The CDR3, as DNA: TGCAGCGCCCTGCGGGGGTCTGGAAACACCATATATTTT. As protein: CSALRGSGNTIYF.